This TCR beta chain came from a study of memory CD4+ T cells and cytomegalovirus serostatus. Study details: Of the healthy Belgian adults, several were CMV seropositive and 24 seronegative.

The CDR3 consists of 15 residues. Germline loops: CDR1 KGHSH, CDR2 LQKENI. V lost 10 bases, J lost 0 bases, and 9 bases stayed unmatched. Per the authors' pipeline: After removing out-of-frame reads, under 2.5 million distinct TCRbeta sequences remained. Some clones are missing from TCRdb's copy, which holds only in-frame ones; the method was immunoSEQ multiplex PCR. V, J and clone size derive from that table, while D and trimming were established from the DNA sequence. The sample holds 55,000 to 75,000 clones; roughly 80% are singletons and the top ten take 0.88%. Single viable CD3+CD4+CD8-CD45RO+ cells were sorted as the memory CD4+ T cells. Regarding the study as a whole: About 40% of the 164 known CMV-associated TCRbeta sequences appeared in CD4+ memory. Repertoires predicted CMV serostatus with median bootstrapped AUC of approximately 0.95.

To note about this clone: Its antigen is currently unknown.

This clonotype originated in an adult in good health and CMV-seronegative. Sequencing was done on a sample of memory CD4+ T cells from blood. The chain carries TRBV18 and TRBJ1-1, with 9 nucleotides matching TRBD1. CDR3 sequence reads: CAIQTGTGMNTEAFF. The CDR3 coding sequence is TGTGCCATTCAAACCGGGACAGGGATGAACACTGAAGCTTTCTTT. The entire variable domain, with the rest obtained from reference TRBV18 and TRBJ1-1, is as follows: NAGVMQNPRHLVRRRGQEARLRCSPMKGHSHVYWYRQLPEEGLKFMVYLQKENIIDESGMPKERFSAEFPKEGPSILRIQQVVRGDSAAYFCAIQTGTGMNTEAFFGQGTRLTVV.